The T cell receptor beta chain described here comes from a study of regulatory T cells in long-lasting Graves disease. General observations from the study: Persistent disease exhibited a predilection for TRBV28, TRBJ1-2 and TRBJ2-5.

The time point here: newly diagnosed GD, antithyroid drugs for less than 3 months. The TCR library used RNA extracted from PBMCs. EDTA tubes collected nine milliliters of peripheral blood. This clonotype was seen more than once but under ten times. Its specificity is unknown. V lost 0 bases, J lost 5 bases, and 10 bases stayed unmatched. The CDR3 is 17 amino acids. Germline values: CDR1 SGHRS, CDR2 YFSETQ. CDR3 regions were amplified by Arm-PCR using iRepertoire HTBI primers to build TCR beta libraries. In the original analysis: The study identified roughly 59 TRBV and about 13 TRBJ segments across samples. One entry per CDR3 protein, called by TCRdb with MiXCR from the multiplex PCR reads. The V and J calls shown here were made by TCRdb, not taken from the authors' results. Among 400,000 to 500,000 distinct CDR3 sequences listed, 16% were seen once. The data also belong to a second study, concerning T cells in Graves' hyperthyroidism and ophthalmopathy. That paper notes: RT-PCR in the first round (using the HTBI primer set) targeted the TCR CDR3.

The chain is built from TRBV5-1 and TRBJ2-1; 8 positions agree with TRBD1. Source: peripheral blood mononuclear cells (PBMCs), taken at new diagnosis, from a patient treated with antithyroid drugs. This clonotype was obtained from a woman between 18 and 29 years old with Graves disease. The CDR3 DNA sequence: TGCGCCAGCAGCTTGGAGGGCCTGTCAGGGGGCGACAATGAGCAGTTCTTC. Amino acids: CASSLEGLSGGDNEQFF.